The present T cell receptor (beta chain) was sequenced within a study of HIV-infected children after antiretroviral therapy interruption. This clonotype was recorded at least ten times. Treatment defined: PENTA 11 planned treatment interruption arm or continuous ART arm. A 3' RACE protocol on RNA, with unique molecular identifiers, produced the TCR library. TCRdb ran MiXCR on the 3' RACE reads and lists one entry per CDR3 protein. This sample has over 35,000 distinct CDR3 sequences, with less than 8.5% found just once. Trimming stripped 1 base from V and 2 bases from J, with 14 bases between. The germline V gene has CDR1 SGHVT and CDR2 SQSDAQ. The CDR3 covers 16 residues.

The material was CD45RA+ CD4+ T cells from PBMCs, pooled from several time points, obtained from a donor given antiretroviral therapy, either interrupted or continuous. The sample's subset: naive CD4+ CD45RA+ CD45RO- T cells. This TCR came from a pool of human donors with HIV. This sequence joins TRBV7-4 and TRBJ1-2; D gene unclear. The chain's CDR3 is CASSLGFPPTNYGYTF. For the CDR3, the DNA is TGTGCCAGCAGCTTAGGATTCCCCCCTACCAACTATGGCTACACCTTC.